Included here is one T cell receptor (beta chain) sequence, with context. This entry comes from a study of blood T cell repertoires in COVID-19. Study context: The study drew acute and convalescent COVID-19 samples from the United States, Italy and Spain. PBMCs, B-cell-depleted T cells, or T cells provided the cDNA or gDNA that made up the material.

In the original workflow: Reference gene primer amplification gave nucleated cell count estimates. The protocol was immunoSEQ multiplex PCR, while the TCRdb copy is restricted to in-frame clones and leaves out a portion. The D gene and trimming were derived from the DNA, and the V and J assignments and clone size from that table. Among some 400,000 clones listed, around nine tenths were seen once. The CDR3 runs 15 residues. The ends lost 5 bases at V and 6 bases at J; junction bases unmatched: 12. In germline, CDR1 is MNHEY, CDR2 SVGEGT. The chain uses TRBV6-2 or TRBV6-3 and TRBJ2-5, with 7 bases aligning to TRBD2. The TCR was taken from a human donor in a cohort sampled during active COVID-19. The sequencing input was peripheral blood. CDR3 sequence: CASSRLAEREKTQYF. The CDR3 DNA is TGTGCCAGCAGTAGGCTAGCGGAAAGGGAGAAGACCCAGTACTTC.